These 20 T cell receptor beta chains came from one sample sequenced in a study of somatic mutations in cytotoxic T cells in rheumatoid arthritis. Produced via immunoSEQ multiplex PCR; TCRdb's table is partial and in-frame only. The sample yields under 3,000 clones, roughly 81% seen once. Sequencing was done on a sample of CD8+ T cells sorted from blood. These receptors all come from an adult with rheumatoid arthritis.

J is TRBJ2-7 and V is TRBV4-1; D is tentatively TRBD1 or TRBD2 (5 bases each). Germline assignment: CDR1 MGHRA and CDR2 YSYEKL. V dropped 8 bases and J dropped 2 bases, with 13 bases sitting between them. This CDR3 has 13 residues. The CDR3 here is CASGRGTPYEQYF. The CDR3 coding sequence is TGCGCCAGCGGGCGAGGGACCCCCTACGAGCAGTACTTC.

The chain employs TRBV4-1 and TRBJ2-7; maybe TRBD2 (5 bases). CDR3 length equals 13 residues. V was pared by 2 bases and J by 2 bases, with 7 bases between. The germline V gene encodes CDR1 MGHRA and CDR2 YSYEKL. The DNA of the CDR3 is TGCGCCAGCAGCCAACAACTAGCCTACGAGCAGTACTTC. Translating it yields CASSQQLAYEQYF.

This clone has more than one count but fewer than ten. The DNA for the CDR3 is TGTGCCAGCAGCTTAACGTCTAGCGGGGGAGATACGCAGTATTTT. Its translation is CASSLTSSGGDTQYF. V usage is TRBV7-3 and J usage is TRBJ2-3; 10 bases agree with TRBD2. This CDR3 spans 15 amino acids. V dropped 0 bases and J dropped 5; count of bases not matched to a gene: 2. CDR1 and CDR2 from the germline V gene are SGHTA and FQGTGA.

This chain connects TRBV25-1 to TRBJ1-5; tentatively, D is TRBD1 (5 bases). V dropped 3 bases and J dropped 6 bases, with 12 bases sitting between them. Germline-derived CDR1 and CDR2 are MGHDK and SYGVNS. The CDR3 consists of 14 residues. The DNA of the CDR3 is TGTGCCAGCAGTGAGGGGGAGTACGGTCAGCCCCAGCATTTT. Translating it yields CASSEGEYGQPQHF.

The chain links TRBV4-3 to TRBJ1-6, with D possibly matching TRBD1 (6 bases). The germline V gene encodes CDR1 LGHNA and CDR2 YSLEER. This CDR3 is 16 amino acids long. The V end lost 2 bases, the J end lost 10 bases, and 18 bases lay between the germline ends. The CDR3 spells CASSQRTGDNGSPLHF. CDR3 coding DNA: TGCGCCAGCAGCCAAAGAACGGGGGACAATGGATCACCCCTCCACTTT.

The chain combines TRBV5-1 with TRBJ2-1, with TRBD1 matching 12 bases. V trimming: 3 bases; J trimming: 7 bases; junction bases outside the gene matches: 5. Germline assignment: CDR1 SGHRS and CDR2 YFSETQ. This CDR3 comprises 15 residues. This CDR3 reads CASSYGTGGVNEQFF. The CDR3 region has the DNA TGCGCCAGCAGCTACGGGACAGGGGGCGTGAATGAGCAGTTCTTC.

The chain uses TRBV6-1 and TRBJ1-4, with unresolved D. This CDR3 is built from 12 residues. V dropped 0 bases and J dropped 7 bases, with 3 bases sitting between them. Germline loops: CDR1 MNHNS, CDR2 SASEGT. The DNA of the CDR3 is TGTGCCAGCAGTGAAGCGGTTGAAAAACTGTTTTTT. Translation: CASSEAVEKLFF.

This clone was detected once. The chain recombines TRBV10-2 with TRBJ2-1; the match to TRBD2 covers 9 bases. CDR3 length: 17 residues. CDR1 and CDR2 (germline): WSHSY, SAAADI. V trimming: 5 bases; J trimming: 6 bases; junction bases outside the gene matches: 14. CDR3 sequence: CASSRLAGSRKFNEQFF. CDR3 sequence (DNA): TGCGCCAGCAGTCGGCTAGCGGGGTCTAGAAAATTCAATGAGCAGTTCTTC.

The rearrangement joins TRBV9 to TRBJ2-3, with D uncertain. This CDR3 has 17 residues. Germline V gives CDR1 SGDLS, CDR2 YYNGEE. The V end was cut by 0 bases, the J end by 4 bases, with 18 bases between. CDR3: CASSVGLTTRQADTQYF. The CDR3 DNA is TGTGCCAGCAGCGTAGGATTGACAACTCGACAAGCAGATACGCAGTATTTT.

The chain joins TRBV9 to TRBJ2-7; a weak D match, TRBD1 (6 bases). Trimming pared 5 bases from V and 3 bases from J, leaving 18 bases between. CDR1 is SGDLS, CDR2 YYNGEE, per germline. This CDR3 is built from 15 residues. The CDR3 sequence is CASSVFGTWDYEQYF. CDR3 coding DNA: TGTGCCAGCAGTGTGTTTGGGACATGGGACTACGAGCAGTACTTC.

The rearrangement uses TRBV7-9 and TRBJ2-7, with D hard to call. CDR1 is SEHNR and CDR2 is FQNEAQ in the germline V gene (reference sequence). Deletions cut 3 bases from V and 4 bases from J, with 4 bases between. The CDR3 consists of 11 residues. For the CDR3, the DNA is TGTGCCAGCAGCTTGCTGTACGAGCAGTACTTC. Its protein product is CASSLLYEQYF.

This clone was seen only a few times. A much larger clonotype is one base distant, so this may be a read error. For the CDR3, the DNA is TGCGCCAGCAGCTTGGAGGGGGATCGGCCCCAGCATTTT. Protein sequence: CASSLEGDRPQHF. This rearrangement joins TRBV5-1 to TRBJ1-5, with a weak D call TRBD1 (6 bases). Looked up from germline, CDR1 is SGHRS and CDR2 is YFSETQ. The ends were cut back, 0 bases at V and 9 bases at J, with 10 bases in the middle. The CDR3 contains 13 residues.

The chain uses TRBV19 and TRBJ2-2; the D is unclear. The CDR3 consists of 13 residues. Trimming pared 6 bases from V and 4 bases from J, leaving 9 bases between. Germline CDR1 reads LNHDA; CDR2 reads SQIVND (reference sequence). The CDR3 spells CASSSSRTGELFF. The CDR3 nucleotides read TGTGCCAGTAGCTCCAGCCGCACCGGGGAGCTGTTTTTT.

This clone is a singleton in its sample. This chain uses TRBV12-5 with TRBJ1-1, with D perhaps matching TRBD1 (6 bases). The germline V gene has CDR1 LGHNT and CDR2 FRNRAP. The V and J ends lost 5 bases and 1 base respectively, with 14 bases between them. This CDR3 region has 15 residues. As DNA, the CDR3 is TGTGCTAGTGGTCAGTCCCGGGACAAGAACACTGAAGCTTTCTTT. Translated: CASGQSRDKNTEAFF.

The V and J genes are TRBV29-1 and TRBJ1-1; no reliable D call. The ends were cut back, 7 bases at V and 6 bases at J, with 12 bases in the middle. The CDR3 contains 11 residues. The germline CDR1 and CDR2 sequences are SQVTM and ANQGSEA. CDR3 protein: CSATSLAEAFF. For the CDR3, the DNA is TGCAGCGCAACCTCCTTGGCTGAAGCTTTCTTT. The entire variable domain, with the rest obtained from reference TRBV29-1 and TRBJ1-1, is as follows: SAVISQKPSRDICQRGTSLTIQCQVDSQVTMMFWYRQQPGQSLTLIATANQGSEATYESGFVIDKFPISRPNLTFSTLTVSNMSPEDSSIYLCSATSLAEAFFGQGTRLTVV.

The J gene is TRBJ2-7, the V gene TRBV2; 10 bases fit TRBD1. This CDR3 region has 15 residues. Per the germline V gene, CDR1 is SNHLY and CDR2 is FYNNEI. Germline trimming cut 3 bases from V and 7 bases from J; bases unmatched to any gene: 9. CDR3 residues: CASSDPRGQGIEQYF. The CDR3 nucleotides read TGTGCCAGCAGTGACCCGCGGGGACAGGGGATTGAGCAGTACTTC.

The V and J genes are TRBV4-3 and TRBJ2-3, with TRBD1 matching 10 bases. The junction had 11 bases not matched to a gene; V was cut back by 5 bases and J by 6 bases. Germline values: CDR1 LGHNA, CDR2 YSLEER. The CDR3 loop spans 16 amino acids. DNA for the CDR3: TGCGCCAGCAGCTATCTCGGACAGGGGGAGAGGGATACGCAGTATTTT. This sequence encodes CASSYLGQGERDTQYF.

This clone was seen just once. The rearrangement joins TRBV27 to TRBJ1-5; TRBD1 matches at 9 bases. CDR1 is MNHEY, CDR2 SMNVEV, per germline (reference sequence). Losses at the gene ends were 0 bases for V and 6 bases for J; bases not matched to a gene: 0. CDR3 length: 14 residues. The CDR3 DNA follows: TGTGCCAGCAGTTTATCGACAGGGGGTCAGCCCCAGCATTTT. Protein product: CASSLSTGGQPQHF.

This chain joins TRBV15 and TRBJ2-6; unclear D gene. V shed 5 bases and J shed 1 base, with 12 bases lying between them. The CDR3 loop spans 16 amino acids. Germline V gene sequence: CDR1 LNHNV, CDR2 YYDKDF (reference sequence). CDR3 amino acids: CATSGRLVSGANVLTF. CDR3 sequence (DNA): TGTGCCACCAGCGGCAGACTTGTGTCTGGGGCCAACGTCCTGACTTTC.

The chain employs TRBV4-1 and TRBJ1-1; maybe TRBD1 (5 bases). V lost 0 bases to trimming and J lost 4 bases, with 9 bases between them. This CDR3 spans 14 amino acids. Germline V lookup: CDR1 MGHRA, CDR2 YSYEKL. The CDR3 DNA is TGCGCCAGCAGCCAAGATAAAGGGACCACTGAAGCTTTCTTT. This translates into CASSQDKGTTEAFF.